This T cell receptor beta chain emerged from a study of Ad26.COV2.S vaccination and SARS-CoV-2 variants. Overall study: A COV1001 Ad26.COV2.S trial-arm participant provided the sample.

Indicated treatment: some 19 received Ad26.COV2.S at low or high dose, single or two shots; about 5 received placebo; per-sample allocation not given. Following the first vaccine or placebo injection, samples were taken on day 63. Germline lookup yields CDR1 MDHEN and CDR2 SYDVKM. The CDR3 spans 15 residues. The V end lost 0 bases, the J end lost 5 bases, and 13 bases lay between the germline ends. The method was immunoSEQ multiplex PCR; TCRdb's version includes in-frame clones alone and lacks a portion of them. The sample lists around 300,000 clones; 70% to 90% were seen once. Points on this clone: Its specificity is not known.

Study results and limitations: Individuals receiving vaccine had higher spike-specific TCR breadth than placebo recipients did.

Here the sequenced sample was peripheral blood, taken in a trial of Ad26.COV2.S vaccine versus placebo. The receptor was isolated from a person aged 18 to 65 who received the Ad26.COV2.S COVID-19 vaccine or a placebo. This chain connects TRBV28 to TRBJ2-5, with D perhaps matching TRBD1 (7 bases). CDR3 in DNA: TGTGCCAGCAGTTTATGGGCCAGGGGGGAGGAGACCCAGTACTTC. It encodes CASSLWARGEETQYF.